These 12 T cell receptor beta chains share one sample of origin, sequenced in a study of cytomegalovirus exposure and HLA in healthy donors. Sequencing was performed with immunoSEQ multiplex PCR; in TCRdb, only in-frame clones are kept and a portion is missing. The sample holds about 160,000 clones, approximately 96% seen once. The sequenced sample was PBMCs. These receptors came from a woman aged 18-29 years in good health and CMV-seronegative.

The chain recombines TRBV6-1 with TRBJ1-2; TRBD1 is a possible D gene (5 bases). V shed 0 bases and J shed 7 bases, with 15 bases lying between them. There are 15 residues in the CDR3. CDR1 and CDR2 (germline): MNHNS, SASEGT. DNA for the CDR3: TGTGCCAGCAGTGAAGCGCTTCAGGGTTGGCTTGGCTACACCTTC. Protein: CASSEALQGWLGYTF.

Ten or more counts support this clone. CDR3 protein: CASSYSPTGGGNEQFF. The DNA of the CDR3 is TGTGCCAGCAGTTACTCCCCGACAGGGGGCGGCAATGAGCAGTTCTTC. The V and J genes are TRBV6-5 and TRBJ2-1; TRBD1 aligns across 10 bases. Germline V gene lookup returns CDR1 MNHEY and CDR2 SVGAGI. CDR3 size: 16 residues. V was pared by 0 bases and J by 6 bases, with 5 bases of the junction left unmatched.

The chain couples TRBV5-1 to TRBJ2-3, with 16 positions matching TRBD2. J gave up 3 bases and V 4 bases, and 8 bases lay outside the gene matches. CDR1 SGHRS and CDR2 YFSETQ come from the germline V gene. The CDR3 extends over 18 amino acids. The CDR3: CASSGGLAGGQGTDTQYF. Written as DNA, the CDR3 is TGCGCCAGCAGCGGGGGACTAGCGGGGGGGCAGGGTACAGATACGCAGTATTTT.

This chain links TRBV6-1 with TRBJ1-1; TRBD1 might be the D (5 bases). Trimming removed 8 bases at V and 0 bases at J, with 10 bases between. Germline V gene sequence: CDR1 MNHNS, CDR2 SASEGT. This CDR3 is built from 13 residues. CDR3 coding DNA: TGTGCCAGCTGGGGCAGTTTGAACACTGAAGCTTTCTTT. Protein product: CASWGSLNTEAFF.

The chain links TRBV18 to TRBJ1-2, with TRBD1 identical over 7 bases. Germline values: CDR1 KGHSH, CDR2 LQKENI. V shed 3 bases, J shed 2 bases, and the junction held 6 bases outside the gene matches. There are 15 residues in the CDR3. The CDR3 coding sequence is TGTGCCAGCTCACCTGAGGACAGGAGGAACTATGGCTACACCTTC. Amino acid sequence: CASSPEDRRNYGYTF.

The chain employs TRBV29-1 and TRBJ2-2; 9 positions agree with TRBD1. The germline gives CDR1 SQVTM, CDR2 ANQGSEA. The J segment lost 5 bases and the V segment lost 5 bases, leaving 6 bases of the junction unmatched. The CDR3 extends over 14 amino acids. This CDR3 reads CSVLPGQGTGELFF. The CDR3 DNA reads TGCAGCGTTCTGCCGGGACAGGGAACCGGGGAGCTGTTTTTT.

The CDR3 coding sequence is TGCAGCGGTGTCACTAGCGGGGGATTCAATGAGCAGTTCTTC. This codes for CSGVTSGGFNEQFF. The chain couples TRBV29-1 to TRBJ2-1, with TRBD2 matching over 11 bases. This CDR3 region has 14 residues. Germline lookup yields CDR1 SQVTM and CDR2 ANQGSEA. The V and J ends lost 7 bases and 6 bases, in that order; junction bases with no gene match: 8.

The chain couples TRBV18 to TRBJ1-1, with D possibly TRBD1 on 6 matching bases. V lost 5 bases to trimming and J lost 4 bases, with 14 bases between them. This CDR3 spans 14 amino acids. CDR1 is KGHSH and CDR2 is LQKENI in the germline V gene. CDR3 in amino acids: CASSFSSGATEAFF. For the CDR3, the DNA is TGTGCCAGCTCATTTTCATCAGGGGCCACTGAAGCTTTCTTT.

The CDR3 here is CASSHGLEYYGYTF. The DNA of the CDR3 is TGCGCCAGCAGCCACGGTCTCGAGTACTATGGCTACACCTTC. The chain has TRBV4-3 and TRBJ1-2; D is unresolved. The CDR3 is 14 residues long. The ends were cut back, 3 bases at V and 3 bases at J, with 11 bases in the middle. The germline V gene has CDR1 LGHNA and CDR2 YSLEER.

The chain links TRBV5-4 to TRBJ2-4; 12 bases match TRBD1. The CDR3 loop spans 14 amino acids. Germline assignment: CDR1 SGHNT and CDR2 YYREEE (reference sequence). Losses at the gene ends were 4 bases for V and 9 bases for J; bases not matched to a gene: 5. CDR3 DNA: TGTGCCAGCAGCGGGGACAGGGGGCCCGTCATTCAGTACTTC. Its protein is CASSGDRGPVIQYF.

The chain recombines TRBV4-3 with TRBJ1-5, with a weak D call TRBD1 (6 bases). Trimming took 6 bases from V and 6 from J, leaving 18 bases between them. The CDR3 length is 15 residues. Germline V gene lookup returns CDR1 LGHNA and CDR2 YSLEER. The CDR3 coding sequence is TGCGCCAGCAGAAAGACAGGCGCCGAGGGTCAGCCCCAGCATTTT. This encodes CASRKTGAEGQPQHF.

The chain links TRBV7-2 to TRBJ1-2; the match to TRBD1 covers 7 bases. In germline, CDR1 is SGHTA, CDR2 FQGNSA. With 2 bases clipped from V and 4 bases from J, the junction kept 10 bases outside the gene matches. CDR3 length: 16 residues. The CDR3 DNA follows: TGTGCCAGCAGCTTATCGTCCCCGACAGGGTTCTATGGCTACACCTTC. It is translated as CASSLSSPTGFYGYTF.